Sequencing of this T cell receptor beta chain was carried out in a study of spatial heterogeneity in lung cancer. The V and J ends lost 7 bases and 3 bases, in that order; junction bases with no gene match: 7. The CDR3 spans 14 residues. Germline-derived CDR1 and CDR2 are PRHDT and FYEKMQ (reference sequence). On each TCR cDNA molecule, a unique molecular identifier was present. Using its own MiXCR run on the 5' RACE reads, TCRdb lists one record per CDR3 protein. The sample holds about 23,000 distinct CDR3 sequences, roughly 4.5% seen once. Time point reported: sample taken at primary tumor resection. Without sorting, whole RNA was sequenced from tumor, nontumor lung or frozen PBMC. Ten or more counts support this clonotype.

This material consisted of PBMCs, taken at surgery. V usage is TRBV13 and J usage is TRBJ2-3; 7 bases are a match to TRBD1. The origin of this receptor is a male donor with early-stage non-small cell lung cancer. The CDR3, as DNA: TGTGCCAGCACCACGGGACAGAGAACAGATACGCAGTATTTT. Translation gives CASTTGQRTDTQYF.